Listed below are T cell receptor beta chains from one sample, sequenced in a study of blood T cell repertoires in COVID-19. Clones were sequenced by immunoSEQ multiplex PCR, and TCRdb holds only the in-frame ones, with some missing. The profile shows roughly 120,000 clones, around nine tenths of them singletons. Sequenced input: peripheral blood. The receptors here all came from a woman in her forties or fifties with acute or convalescent COVID-19. The CDR3 runs from the conserved cysteine through the conserved F or W. A D gene is named only where the DNA matches it firmly. Size is omitted from some rows. Given values are once, few, many or a class for expanded clones.

v_call: TRBV15
clone_size: .
j_call: TRBJ1-1
d_call: TRBD1
cdr3_nt: TGTGCCACCGGGGGACAGGGGAACACTGAAGCTTTCTTT
cdr3_aa: CATGGQGNTEAFF

v_call: TRBV6-2/TRBV6-3
clone_size: few
j_call: TRBJ2-3
d_call: .
cdr3_nt: TGTGCCAGCAGTTACGGGGAGCCAGGCGGGTATACGCAGTATTTT
cdr3_aa: CASSYGEPGGYTQYF

v_call: TRBV6-6
clone_size: .
j_call: TRBJ1-6
d_call: TRBD1
cdr3_nt: TGTGCCAGCAGTTACTCCATCCTTACAGGGGGCTCACCCCTCCACTTT
cdr3_aa: CASSYSILTGGSPLHF

v_call: TRBV28
clone_size: .
j_call: TRBJ1-4
d_call: .
cdr3_nt: TGTGCCAGCAGTCCAACCGTTCAGTATGAAAAACTGTTTTTT
cdr3_aa: CASSPTVQYEKLFF

v_call: TRBV10-3
clone_size: .
j_call: TRBJ2-7
d_call: TRBD2
cdr3_nt: TGTGCCATCAGTGAGTCGTTCCTAGCGGGCTCCGAGCAGTACTTC
cdr3_aa: CAISESFLAGSEQYF

v_call: TRBV10-1
clone_size: .
j_call: TRBJ2-2
d_call: .
cdr3_nt: TGCGCCAGCAGTGATGGAGGGAGAGGGTCCGGGGAGCTGTTTTTT
cdr3_aa: CASSDGGRGSGELFF

v_call: TRBV27
clone_size: .
j_call: TRBJ1-2
d_call: TRBD1
cdr3_nt: TGTGCCAGCAGTCCACAGGGGGCTGGGTATGGCTACACCTTC
cdr3_aa: CASSPQGAGYGYTF

v_call: TRBV20-1
clone_size: .
j_call: TRBJ1-2
d_call: .
cdr3_nt: TGCAGTGCTAGGGGGGACACCGGCTACACCTTC
cdr3_aa: CSARGDTGYTF

v_call: TRBV18
clone_size: .
j_call: TRBJ1-2
d_call: TRBD1
cdr3_nt: TGTGCCAGCTCACCCGGACAGGGCCATGGCTACACCTTC
cdr3_aa: CASSPGQGHGYTF

v_call: TRBV5-1
clone_size: .
j_call: TRBJ2-1
d_call: .
cdr3_nt: TGCGCCAGCAGCTTGGGGACGGGGAACAATGAGCAGTTCTTC
cdr3_aa: CASSLGTGNNEQFF

v_call: TRBV11-3
clone_size: .
j_call: TRBJ2-5
d_call: .
cdr3_nt: TGTGCCAGCAGCTTAGAGGGAGTCCGGCAGGGGGAGACCCAGTACTTC
cdr3_aa: CASSLEGVRQGETQYF

v_call: TRBV19
clone_size: .
j_call: TRBJ2-7
d_call: TRBD1
cdr3_nt: TGTGCCAGTAGTACCGGGACAGGGGGCCGGGAGCAGTACTTC
cdr3_aa: CASSTGTGGREQYF

v_call: TRBV6-5
clone_size: .
j_call: TRBJ1-4
d_call: TRBD1
cdr3_nt: TGTGCCAGCAGTTCACAGGGGGCTAATGAAAAACTGTTTTTT
cdr3_aa: CASSSQGANEKLFF

v_call: TRBV12-5
clone_size: .
j_call: TRBJ1-5
d_call: .
cdr3_nt: TGTGCTAGTGGTTCCAATCATCAGCCCCAGCATTTT
cdr3_aa: CASGSNHQPQHF

v_call: TRBV29-1
clone_size: .
j_call: TRBJ2-7
d_call: TRBD2
cdr3_nt: TGCAGCGTTGTTATCGGAACAACAGCGGGGGAGCAGTACTTC
cdr3_aa: CSVVIGTTAGEQYF

v_call: TRBV3-1/TRBV3-2
clone_size: .
j_call: TRBJ2-1
d_call: TRBD2
cdr3_nt: TGTGCCAGCAGCCAAAAGTTTAGCGGGGGAGGCTACAATGAGCAGTTCTTC
cdr3_aa: CASSQKFSGGGYNEQFF

v_call: TRBV10-2
clone_size: once
j_call: TRBJ1-5
d_call: .
cdr3_nt: TGCGCCAGCAGTGAAAATCCCGATCAGCCCCAGCATTTT
cdr3_aa: CASSENPDQPQHF

v_call: TRBV6-2/TRBV6-3
clone_size: .
j_call: TRBJ2-7
d_call: .
cdr3_nt: TGTGCCAGCAGTTACGCCCCGGGATACGAGCAGTACTTC
cdr3_aa: CASSYAPGYEQYF

v_call: TRBV6-2/TRBV6-3
clone_size: few
j_call: TRBJ1-2
d_call: .
cdr3_nt: TGTGCCAGCAGTCCGGGACTAAACTATGGCTACACCTTC
cdr3_aa: CASSPGLNYGYTF

v_call: TRBV12-5
clone_size: few
j_call: TRBJ2-1
d_call: TRBD2
cdr3_nt: TGTGCTAGTGGTTTTCGACTAGCGGGGGAAAATGAGCAGTTCTTC
cdr3_aa: CASGFRLAGENEQFF

v_call: TRBV4-3
clone_size: .
j_call: TRBJ1-2
d_call: .
cdr3_nt: TGCGCCAGCAGCCAAGATCTGGGCAGCCCTTCTAACTATGGCTACACCTTC
cdr3_aa: CASSQDLGSPSNYGYTF

v_call: TRBV5-6
clone_size: .
j_call: TRBJ1-1
d_call: TRBD1
cdr3_nt: TGTGCCAGCAGCCCCCGAGGGGGCTTAACTGAAGCTTTCTTT
cdr3_aa: CASSPRGGLTEAFF

v_call: TRBV11-2
clone_size: .
j_call: TRBJ2-7
d_call: TRBD2
cdr3_nt: TGTGCCAGCAGCCCCTCGGGGGGGAGAAATCTCGAGCAGTACTTC
cdr3_aa: CASSPSGGRNLEQYF

v_call: TRBV9
clone_size: .
j_call: TRBJ2-5
d_call: TRBD1
cdr3_nt: TGTGCCAGCAGCGGAGGGACAGGGGGGCCTCCTAATCAAGAGACCCAGTACTTC
cdr3_aa: CASSGGTGGPPNQETQYF

v_call: TRBV27
clone_size: once
j_call: TRBJ1-1
d_call: .
cdr3_nt: TGTGCCAGCAGGGGGGGGTCCACTGAAGCTTTCTTT
cdr3_aa: CASRGGSTEAFF

v_call: TRBV29-1
clone_size: .
j_call: TRBJ1-1
d_call: .
cdr3_nt: TGCAGCGCCAAGCGGGGAGACGGGTGGACTGAAGCTTTCTTT
cdr3_aa: CSAKRGDGWTEAFF

v_call: TRBV15
clone_size: .
j_call: TRBJ2-7
d_call: .
cdr3_nt: TGTGCCACCAGCAGAGGCGGGACAGAGGTCTACGAGCAGTACTTC
cdr3_aa: CATSRGGTEVYEQYF

v_call: TRBV18
clone_size: .
j_call: TRBJ2-2
d_call: TRBD1
cdr3_nt: TGTGCCAGCTCACCGCGAATGGGACAGAGGAACACCGGGGAGCTGTTTTTT
cdr3_aa: CASSPRMGQRNTGELFF

v_call: TRBV10-3
clone_size: .
j_call: TRBJ2-2
d_call: .
cdr3_nt: TGTGCCATTGCGGGATTTCTCACCGGGGAGCTGTTTTTT
cdr3_aa: CAIAGFLTGELFF

v_call: TRBV11-2
clone_size: once
j_call: TRBJ2-7
d_call: TRBD1
cdr3_nt: TGTGCCAGCAGACCCACCTCCGGGACAGGGCCCGAGCAGTACTTC
cdr3_aa: CASRPTSGTGPEQYF

v_call: TRBV7-3
clone_size: .
j_call: TRBJ2-5
d_call: TRBD2
cdr3_nt: TGTGCCAGCAGCTTAACCGGGACTAGCGGGGAGACCCAGTACTTC
cdr3_aa: CASSLTGTSGETQYF

v_call: TRBV7-2
clone_size: .
j_call: TRBJ1-6
d_call: TRBD1
cdr3_nt: TGTGCCAGCAGCCAACAGGGGCCCTATTCACCCCTCCACTTT
cdr3_aa: CASSQQGPYSPLHF

v_call: TRBV9
clone_size: .
j_call: TRBJ2-5
d_call: TRBD2
cdr3_nt: TGTGCCAGCAGCGGTCTAGCGGGGGCGGCGTACCAAGAGACCCAGTACTTC
cdr3_aa: CASSGLAGAAYQETQYF

v_call: TRBV24-1
clone_size: .
j_call: TRBJ2-1
d_call: .
cdr3_nt: TGTGCCGCGGCCCGGGGGGCGCCAGCCGATGAGCAGTTCTTC
cdr3_aa: CAAARGAPADEQFF

v_call: TRBV27
clone_size: .
j_call: TRBJ2-3
d_call: .
cdr3_nt: TGTGCCAGCAGTCATAAGCGGTTCTCTACAGATACGCAGTATTTT
cdr3_aa: CASSHKRFSTDTQYF

v_call: TRBV19
clone_size: once
j_call: TRBJ1-1
d_call: .
cdr3_nt: TGTGCCAGTAGTATAGGTGGGACTCCGAGGGCTGAAGCTTTCTTT
cdr3_aa: CASSIGGTPRAEAFF

v_call: TRBV25-1
clone_size: .
j_call: TRBJ1-1
d_call: TRBD1
cdr3_nt: TGTGCCAGCAGTGAATTAGGGGACAGCCCGAACACTGAAGCTTTCTTT
cdr3_aa: CASSELGDSPNTEAFF

v_call: TRBV7-9
clone_size: .
j_call: TRBJ1-6
d_call: .
cdr3_nt: TGTGCCAGCAGCTTTTCGCGGGATAATTCACCCCTCCACTTT
cdr3_aa: CASSFSRDNSPLHF

v_call: TRBV27
clone_size: .
j_call: TRBJ1-4
d_call: TRBD1
cdr3_nt: TGTGCCAGCAGTTTAACCAGGGGGACTAATGAAAAACTGTTTTTT
cdr3_aa: CASSLTRGTNEKLFF

v_call: TRBV7-8
clone_size: .
j_call: TRBJ1-2
d_call: .
cdr3_nt: TGTGCCAGCAGCCTCATCTGGGGGGGCGAAGGCTACACCTTC
cdr3_aa: CASSLIWGGEGYTF

v_call: TRBV30
clone_size: .
j_call: TRBJ2-7
d_call: .
cdr3_nt: TGTGCCTGGAGTGCCCCTAGGAGCGAGCAGTACTTC
cdr3_aa: CAWSAPRSEQYF

v_call: TRBV27
clone_size: .
j_call: TRBJ1-2
d_call: .
cdr3_nt: TGTGCCAGCTCCCCTCAGGGGTCATTTGGCTACACCTTC
cdr3_aa: CASSPQGSFGYTF

v_call: TRBV19
clone_size: .
j_call: TRBJ1-2
d_call: .
cdr3_nt: TGTGCCAGTAGTAGTACTCAGGTCTTAATGTGGTATGGCTACACCTTC
cdr3_aa: CASSSTQVLMWYGYTF

v_call: TRBV6-2/TRBV6-3
clone_size: once
j_call: TRBJ2-7
d_call: TRBD2
cdr3_nt: TGTGCCAGCAGTCGAATAAAAAGCGGGAGGGCCAACGAGCAGTACTTC
cdr3_aa: CASSRIKSGRANEQYF

v_call: TRBV7-2
clone_size: .
j_call: TRBJ2-3
d_call: TRBD2
cdr3_nt: TGTGCCAGCAGCCCAGGACTAGCGGGAGGTATGGCGCAGTATTTT
cdr3_aa: CASSPGLAGGMAQYF

v_call: TRBV6-1
clone_size: .
j_call: TRBJ1-2
d_call: .
cdr3_nt: TGTGCCAGCAGTGAAGCTTGGAGGGAGGACTATGGCTACACCTTC
cdr3_aa: CASSEAWREDYGYTF

v_call: TRBV12-5
clone_size: .
j_call: TRBJ1-3
d_call: TRBD1
cdr3_nt: TGTGCTGCGACAGGGCTGGCAAACACCATATATTTT
cdr3_aa: CAATGLANTIYF

v_call: TRBV9
clone_size: .
j_call: TRBJ1-2
d_call: TRBD1
cdr3_nt: TGTGCCAGCAGCGTGACAGGGGGCTCGGTCTACACCTTC
cdr3_aa: CASSVTGGSVYTF

v_call: TRBV2
clone_size: .
j_call: TRBJ2-3
d_call: .
cdr3_nt: TGTGCCAGCACTTCTGGGGCTCTAAGCACAGATACGCAGTATTTT
cdr3_aa: CASTSGALSTDTQYF

v_call: TRBV5-1
clone_size: once
j_call: TRBJ2-3
d_call: .
cdr3_nt: TGCGCCAGCAGCATGCAGGGATTTCATACAGATACGCAGTATTTT
cdr3_aa: CASSMQGFHTDTQYF

v_call: TRBV25-1
clone_size: .
j_call: TRBJ1-1
d_call: .
cdr3_nt: TGTGCCAGCAGTGTGGCCGGGGAGAACACTGAAGCTTTCTTT
cdr3_aa: CASSVAGENTEAFF

v_call: TRBV9
clone_size: .
j_call: TRBJ2-3
d_call: TRBD2
cdr3_nt: TGTGCCAGCAGCGTAGTGTCTAGCGGGGGAACCACAGATACGCAGTATTTT
cdr3_aa: CASSVVSSGGTTDTQYF

v_call: TRBV6-2/TRBV6-3
clone_size: .
j_call: TRBJ2-7
d_call: TRBD2
cdr3_nt: TGTGCCAGCAGTTACGAGGGACTAGCCTACGAGCAGTACTTC
cdr3_aa: CASSYEGLAYEQYF

v_call: TRBV18
clone_size: once
j_call: TRBJ1-1
d_call: .
cdr3_nt: TGTGCCAGCTCACCACTAACAACAAACACTGAAGCTTTCTTT
cdr3_aa: CASSPLTTNTEAFF

v_call: TRBV19
clone_size: .
j_call: TRBJ2-3
d_call: TRBD2
cdr3_nt: TGTGCCAGTAGTATAGTGGGACTACACACAGATACGCAGTATTTT
cdr3_aa: CASSIVGLHTDTQYF